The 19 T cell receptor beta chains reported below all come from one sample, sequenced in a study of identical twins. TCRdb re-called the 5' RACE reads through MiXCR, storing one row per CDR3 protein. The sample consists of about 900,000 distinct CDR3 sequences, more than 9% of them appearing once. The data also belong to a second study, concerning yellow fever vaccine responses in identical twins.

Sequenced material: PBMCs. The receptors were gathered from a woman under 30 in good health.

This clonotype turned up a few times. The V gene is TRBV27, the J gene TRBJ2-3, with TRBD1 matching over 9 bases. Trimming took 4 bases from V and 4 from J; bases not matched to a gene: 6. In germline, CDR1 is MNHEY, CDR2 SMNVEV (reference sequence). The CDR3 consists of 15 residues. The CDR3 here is CASSSRDRAPDTQYF. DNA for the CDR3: TGTGCCAGCAGTTCCCGGGACAGGGCCCCAGATACGCAGTATTTT.

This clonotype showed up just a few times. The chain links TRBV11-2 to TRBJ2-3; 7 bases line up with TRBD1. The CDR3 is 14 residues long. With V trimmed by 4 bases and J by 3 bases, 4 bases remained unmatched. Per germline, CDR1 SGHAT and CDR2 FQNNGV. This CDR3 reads CASSYLRGTDTQYF. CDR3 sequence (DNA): TGTGCCAGCAGCTACCTCAGGGGGACAGATACGCAGTATTTT.

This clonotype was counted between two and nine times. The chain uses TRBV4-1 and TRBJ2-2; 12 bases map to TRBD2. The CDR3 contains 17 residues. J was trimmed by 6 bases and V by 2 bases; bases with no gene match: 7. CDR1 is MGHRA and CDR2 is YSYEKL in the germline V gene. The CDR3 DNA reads TGCGCCAGCAGCCAACCGCTAGCGGGAGGGGGGGCCGGGGAGCTGTTTTTT. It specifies CASSQPLAGGGAGELFF.

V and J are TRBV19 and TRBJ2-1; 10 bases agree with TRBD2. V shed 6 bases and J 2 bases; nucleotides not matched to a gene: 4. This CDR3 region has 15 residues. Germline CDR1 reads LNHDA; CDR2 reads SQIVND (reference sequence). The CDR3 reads CASRSGGAAYNEQFF. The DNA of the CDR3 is TGTGCCAGTAGAAGCGGGGGGGCCGCCTACAATGAGCAGTTCTTC.

The CDR3 nucleotides read TGTGCCGTTCGGGAGAGGGTCGGTGAGCAGTTCTTC. The encoded protein is CAVRERVGEQFF. The rearrangement joins TRBV27 to TRBJ2-1, with D perhaps TRBD2 (6 bases). Germline CDR1 is MNHEY and CDR2 is SMNVEV (reference sequence). The CDR3 runs to 12 residues. Trimming removed 11 bases from V and 9 bases from J, with 17 bases in between.

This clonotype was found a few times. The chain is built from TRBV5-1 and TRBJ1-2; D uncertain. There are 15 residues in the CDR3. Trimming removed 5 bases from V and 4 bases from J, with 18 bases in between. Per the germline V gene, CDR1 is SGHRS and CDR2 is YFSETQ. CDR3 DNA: TGCGCCAGCAGTGACAACCCGACCCTTCCCTATGGCTACACCTTC. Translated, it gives CASSDNPTLPYGYTF.

Written as DNA, the CDR3 is TGTGCCAGCACAGTGACAAATTATCAGCCCCAGCATTTT. Its translation is CASTVTNYQPQHF. J is TRBJ1-5 and V is TRBV6-1; D ambiguous. The CDR3 length is 13 residues. In germline, CDR1 is MNHNS, CDR2 SASEGT. The V end lost 7 bases, the J end lost 5 bases, and 12 bases lay between the germline ends.

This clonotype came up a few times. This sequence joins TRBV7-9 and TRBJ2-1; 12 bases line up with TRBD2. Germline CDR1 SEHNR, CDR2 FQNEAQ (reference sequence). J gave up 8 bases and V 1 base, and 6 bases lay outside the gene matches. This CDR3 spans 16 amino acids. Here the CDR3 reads CASSLGLSSGRDEQFF. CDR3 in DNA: TGTGCCAGCAGCTTAGGATTATCTAGCGGGAGGGATGAGCAGTTCTTC.

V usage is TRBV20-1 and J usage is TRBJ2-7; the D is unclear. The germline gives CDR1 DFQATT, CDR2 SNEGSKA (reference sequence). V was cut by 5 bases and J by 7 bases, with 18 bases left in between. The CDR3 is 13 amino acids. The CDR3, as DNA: TGCAGTGCTGGGCCGCCTGTGGTTGGGGAGCAGTACTTC. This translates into CSAGPPVVGEQYF.

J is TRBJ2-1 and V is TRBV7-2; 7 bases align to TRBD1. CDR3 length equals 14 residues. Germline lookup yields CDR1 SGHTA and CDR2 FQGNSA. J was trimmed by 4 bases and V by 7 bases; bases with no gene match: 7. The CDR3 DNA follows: TGTGCCAGCATCATGACAGGGTCTTACAATGAGCAGTTCTTC. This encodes CASIMTGSYNEQFF. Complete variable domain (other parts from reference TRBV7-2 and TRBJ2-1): GAGVSQSPSNKVTEKGKDVELRCDPISGHTALYWYRQSLGQGLEFLIYFQGNSAPDKSGLPSDRFSAERTGGSVSTLTIQRTQQEDSAVYLCASIMTGSYNEQFFGPGTRLTVL.

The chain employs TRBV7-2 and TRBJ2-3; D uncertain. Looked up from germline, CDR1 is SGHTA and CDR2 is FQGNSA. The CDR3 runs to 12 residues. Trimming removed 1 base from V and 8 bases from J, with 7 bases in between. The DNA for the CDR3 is TGTGCCAGCAGCTTAGAGTTGCGTACGCAGTATTTT. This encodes CASSLELRTQYF.

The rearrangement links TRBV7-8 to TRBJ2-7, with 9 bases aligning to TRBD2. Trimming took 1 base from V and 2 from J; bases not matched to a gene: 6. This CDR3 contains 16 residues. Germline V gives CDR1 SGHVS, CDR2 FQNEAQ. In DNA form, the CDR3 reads TGTGCCAGCAGCTTAGGGCTAGCGGGAAGTCCCTACGAGCAGTACTTC. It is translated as CASSLGLAGSPYEQYF.

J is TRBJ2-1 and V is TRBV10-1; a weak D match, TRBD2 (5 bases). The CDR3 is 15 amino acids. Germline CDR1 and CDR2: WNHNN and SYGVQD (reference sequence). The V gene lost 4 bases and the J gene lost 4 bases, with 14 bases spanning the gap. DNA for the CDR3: TGCGCCAGCAGTGGGCCAGCGGAAGGGTACAATGAGCAGTTCTTC. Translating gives CASSGPAEGYNEQFF.

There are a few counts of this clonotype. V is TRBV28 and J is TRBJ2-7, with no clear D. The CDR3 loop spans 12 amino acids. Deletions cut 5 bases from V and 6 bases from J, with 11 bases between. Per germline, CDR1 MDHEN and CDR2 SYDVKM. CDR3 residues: CASSQGPFEQYF. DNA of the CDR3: TGTGCCAGCAGTCAAGGCCCCTTCGAGCAGTACTTC.

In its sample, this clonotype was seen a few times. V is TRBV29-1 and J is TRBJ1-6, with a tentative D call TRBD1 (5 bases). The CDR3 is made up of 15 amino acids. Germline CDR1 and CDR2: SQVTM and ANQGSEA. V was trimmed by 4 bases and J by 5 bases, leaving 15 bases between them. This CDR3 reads CSVAFGTDHNSPLHF. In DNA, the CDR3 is TGCAGCGTTGCATTCGGGACGGACCATAATTCACCCCTCCACTTT.

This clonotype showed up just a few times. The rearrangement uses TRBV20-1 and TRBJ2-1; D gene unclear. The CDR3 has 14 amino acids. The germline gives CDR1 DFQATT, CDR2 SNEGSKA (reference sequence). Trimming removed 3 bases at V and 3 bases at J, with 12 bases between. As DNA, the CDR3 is TGCAGTGCTAGGTTGTGGGGAAACTACAATGAGCAGTTCTTC. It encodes CSARLWGNYNEQFF.

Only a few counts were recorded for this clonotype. The CDR3 bases are TGCAGTGCGGCCGGGACAGGGGGCCGGTTCCACGAGCAGTACTTC. Translated: CSAAGTGGRFHEQYF. The chain employs TRBV20-1 and TRBJ2-7; TRBD1 matches 12 bases. There are 15 residues in the CDR3. V shed 6 bases and J 5 bases; nucleotides not matched to a gene: 11. Germline V gives CDR1 DFQATT, CDR2 SNEGSKA (reference sequence).

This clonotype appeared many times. CDR3 residues: CASSRKETQYF. The CDR3 bases are TGTGCCAGCAGCCGGAAAGAGACCCAGTACTTC. The chain has TRBV2 and TRBJ2-5; D is unresolved. Germline assignment: CDR1 SNHLY and CDR2 FYNNEI. This CDR3 spans 11 amino acids. With 6 bases removed from V and 3 bases from J, the gap between germline ends came to 5 bases.

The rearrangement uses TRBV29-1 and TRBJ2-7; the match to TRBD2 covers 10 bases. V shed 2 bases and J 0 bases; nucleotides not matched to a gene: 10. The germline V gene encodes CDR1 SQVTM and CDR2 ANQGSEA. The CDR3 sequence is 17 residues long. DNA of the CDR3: TGCAGCGTTGAATTTTCTAGCGGGAGCGGCGGCTCCTACGAGCAGTACTTC. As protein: CSVEFSSGSGGSYEQYF.